Following are 30 T cell receptor beta chains from one sample sequenced in a study of blood T cell repertoires in COVID-19. Only in-frame clones appear in the TCRdb table, and some are missing; sequencing was by immunoSEQ multiplex PCR. The sample yields fewer than 200,000 clones, roughly 89% seen once. Sequencing used peripheral blood. The receptors derive from a woman aged 45-59 years with acute or convalescent COVID-19.

The DNA for the CDR3 is TGTGCCAGCAGCTCGGGACTAGCGGGGGGCTACGAGCAGTACTTC. Translating gives CASSSGLAGGYEQYF. The rearrangement links TRBV11-2 to TRBJ2-7; TRBD2 aligns across 15 bases. Per germline, CDR1 SGHAT and CDR2 FQNNGV. J gave up 3 bases and V 4 bases, and 1 base lay outside the gene matches. The CDR3 is 15 residues long.

The rearrangement joins TRBV4-3 to TRBJ1-2; D possibly corresponds to TRBD1 (6 bases). Trimming cost V 1 base and J 8 bases, with 11 bases left between them. Germline CDR1 is LGHNA and CDR2 is YSLEER. This CDR3 spans 13 amino acids. As DNA, the CDR3 is TGCGCCAGCAGCCAAGGGGGGCTGGACGGCTACACCTTC. This encodes CASSQGGLDGYTF.

V usage is TRBV6-2 or TRBV6-3 and J usage is TRBJ2-2, with TRBD1 identical over 9 bases. V shed 2 bases, J shed 7 bases, and the junction held 8 bases outside the gene matches. This CDR3 contains 16 residues. In germline, CDR1 is MNHEY, CDR2 SVGEGT. The CDR3 region is CASSYRQGVFGGELFF. DNA for the CDR3: TGTGCCAGCAGTTACCGACAGGGGGTATTCGGCGGGGAGCTGTTTTTT.

This chain links TRBV3-1 (or the pseudogene TRBV3-2) with TRBJ2-2; 9 bases map to TRBD2. Germline CDR1 and CDR2: LGHDT and YNNKEL (reference sequence). J was trimmed by 3 bases and V by 3 bases; bases with no gene match: 8. CDR3 size: 17 residues. Here the CDR3 reads CASSHPGSGGYTGELFF. CDR3 bases: TGTGCCAGCAGCCATCCAGGGAGCGGGGGGTACACCGGGGAGCTGTTTTTT.

The chain carries TRBV6-5 and TRBJ1-5; the D gene is possibly TRBD1 (5 bases). V lost 7 bases, J lost 4 bases, and 11 bases lay in between. Germline-derived CDR1 and CDR2 are MNHEY and SVGAGI. This CDR3 contains 13 residues. The CDR3: CASTREGNQPQHF. The DNA of the CDR3 is TGTGCCAGCACCAGGGAGGGAAATCAGCCCCAGCATTTT.

The genes are TRBV7-2 and TRBJ2-2, with a tentative D call TRBD2 (5 bases). This CDR3 comprises 15 residues. V was trimmed by 0 bases and J by 5 bases, leaving 10 bases between them. Looked up from germline, CDR1 is SGHTA and CDR2 is FQGNSA. The CDR3 is CASSLAGVGTGELFF. The CDR3 DNA is TGTGCCAGCAGCTTAGCGGGAGTGGGGACCGGGGAGCTGTTTTTT.

The rearrangement links TRBV11-2 to TRBJ2-5; tentative D call: TRBD2 (6 bases). Germline CDR1 and CDR2: SGHAT and FQNNGV. Trimming removed 5 bases from V and 3 bases from J, with 10 bases in between. The length of the CDR3 is 13 residues. The CDR3 here is CASSAEREETQYF. The CDR3 DNA sequence: TGTGCCAGCAGCGCAGAGCGGGAAGAGACCCAGTACTTC. Variable domain in full (rest from reference TRBV11-2 and TRBJ2-5): EAGVAQSPRYKIIEKRQSVAFWCNPISGHATLYWYQQILGQGPKLLIQFQNNGVVDDSQLPKDRFSAERLKGVDSTLKIQPAKLEDSAVYLCASSAEREETQYFGPGTRLLVL.

This clone turned up a few times. The chain links TRBV27 to TRBJ2-7, with TRBD1 matching over 7 bases. The V segment lost 5 bases and the J segment 0 bases; nucleotides outside the gene matches: 13. The germline CDR1 and CDR2 sequences are MNHEY and SMNVEV (reference sequence). The CDR3 extends over 17 amino acids. Here the CDR3 DNA reads TGTGCCAGCAGTCCCCGATCTACAGGGGTCCTCTCCTACGAGCAGTACTTC. It specifies CASSPRSTGVLSYEQYF.

V is TRBV29-1 and J is TRBJ2-7, with 10 nucleotides matching TRBD2. In germline, CDR1 is SQVTM, CDR2 ANQGSEA. This CDR3 has 14 amino acids. Trimming took 4 bases from V and 6 from J; bases not matched to a gene: 9. The CDR3: CSVVLAGVVGEQYF. DNA of the CDR3: TGCAGCGTTGTTCTAGCGGGAGTTGTAGGCGAGCAGTACTTC.

This chain connects TRBV11-3 to TRBJ2-5; D is unclear. From germline, CDR1 is SGHNT and CDR2 YENEEA. CDR3 length: 12 residues. Trimming left V 1 base short and J 2 bases short, with 2 bases between. The chain's CDR3 is CASSLVQETQYF. The CDR3 bases are TGTGCCAGCAGCTTAGTACAAGAGACCCAGTACTTC.

V and J are TRBV30 and TRBJ1-2; 7 positions agree with TRBD1. CDR3 length equals 13 residues. Germline V gives CDR1 GTSNPN, CDR2 SVGIG (reference sequence). V lost 2 bases to trimming and J lost 2 bases; unmatched junction nucleotides: 2. CDR3 sequence: CAWSQQGNYGYTF. DNA of the CDR3: TGTGCCTGGAGTCAACAGGGGAACTATGGCTACACCTTC. The full variable domain, with the rest looked up from reference TRBV30 and TRBJ1-2, is SQTIHQWPATLVQPVGSPLSLECTVEGTSNPNLYWYRQAAGRGLQLLFYSVGIGQISSEVPQNLSASRPQDRQFILSSKKLLLSDSGFYLCAWSQQGNYGYTFGSGTRLTVV.

The chain has TRBV30 and TRBJ1-1, with D tentatively TRBD1 (6 bases). Per germline, CDR1 GTSNPN and CDR2 SVGIG (reference sequence). CDR3 length equals 13 residues. V lost 2 bases to trimming and J lost 5 bases, with 12 bases between them. The CDR3 spells CAWSRQVSTEAFF. Written as DNA, the CDR3 is TGTGCCTGGAGTAGACAGGTGTCGACTGAAGCTTTCTTT.

The DNA for the CDR3 is TGCGCCAGCAGCTTGGTTGGACAGGGGGCCTACAATGAGCAGTTCTTC. As protein: CASSLVGQGAYNEQFF. The V and J genes are TRBV5-1 and TRBJ2-1; 10 bases line up with TRBD1. The junction had 2 bases not matched to a gene; V was cut back by 0 bases and J by 2 bases. CDR3 length: 16 amino acids. CDR1 is SGHRS and CDR2 is YFSETQ in the germline V gene. The whole variable domain, remainder taken from reference TRBV5-1 and TRBJ2-1, is KAGVTQTPRYLIKTRGQQVTLSCSPISGHRSVSWYQQTPGQGLQFLFEYFSETQRNKGNFPGRFSGRQFSNSRSEMNVSTLELGDSALYLCASSLVGQGAYNEQFFGPGTRLTVL.

This chain links TRBV6-5 with TRBJ1-2, with 8 bases aligning to TRBD1. The junction had 2 bases not matched to a gene; V was cut back by 7 bases and J by 4 bases. The CDR3 spans 12 residues. Germline CDR1 MNHEY, CDR2 SVGAGI. CDR3 in amino acids: CASTDRGYGYTF. The CDR3, as DNA: TGTGCCAGCACCGACAGGGGCTATGGCTACACCTTC.

V and J are TRBV10-3 and TRBJ2-5, with 7 bases aligning to TRBD2. The J segment lost 4 bases and the V segment lost 3 bases, leaving 2 bases of the junction unmatched. Germline V gives CDR1 ENHRY, CDR2 SYGVKD. The CDR3 covers 13 residues. The CDR3 nucleotides are TGTGCCATCAGTGATACTAGCGTAGAGACCCAGTACTTC. It yields the protein CAISDTSVETQYF.

This clone has only one observation. The gene calls are TRBV27 and TRBJ2-1; D is undetermined. The CDR3 extends over 15 amino acids. V shed 2 bases and J shed 4 bases, with 12 bases lying between them. Germline V CDR1 and CDR2: MNHEY, SMNVEV (reference sequence). The CDR3: CASSLRGYDYNEQFF. The CDR3, as DNA: TGTGCCAGCAGTTTACGCGGATATGATTACAATGAGCAGTTCTTC.

This clone was observed once. The chain is built from TRBV18 and TRBJ1-2; 9 nucleotides agree with TRBD1. Germline values: CDR1 KGHSH, CDR2 LQKENI. The CDR3 is made up of 15 amino acids. The J segment lost 4 bases and the V segment lost 3 bases, leaving 6 bases of the junction unmatched. CDR3 DNA: TGTGCCAGCTCACCGGAAATACAGGGGGCCTATGGCTACACCTTC. The encoded protein is CASSPEIQGAYGYTF. Drawing the rest from reference TRBV18 and TRBJ1-2, the complete variable domain is NAGVMQNPRHLVRRRGQEARLRCSPMKGHSHVYWYRQLPEEGLKFMVYLQKENIIDESGMPKERFSAEFPKEGPSILRIQQVVRGDSAAYFCASSPEIQGAYGYTFGSGTRLTVV.

This rearrangement joins TRBV5-1 to TRBJ1-1; unclear D gene. This CDR3 has 14 amino acids. Deletions cut 0 bases from V and 6 bases from J, with 12 bases between. The germline V gene has CDR1 SGHRS and CDR2 YFSETQ. This chain's CDR3 is CASSLGQVKAEAFF. CDR3 DNA sequence: TGCGCCAGCAGCTTGGGGCAGGTTAAAGCTGAAGCTTTCTTT.

This clone was seen just once. The CDR3 DNA reads TGTGCCACCAGTGATCCCGATCCCAGGGGAGGCACAGATACGCAGTATTTT. Its protein is CATSDPDPRGGTDTQYF. This chain links TRBV24-1 with TRBJ2-3; D is possibly TRBD1 (6 bases). The CDR3 sequence is 17 residues long. Germline CDR1 reads KGHDR; CDR2 reads SFDVKD. V was shortened by 3 bases and J by 1 base, with 16 bases between the two germline ends.

This clone has just one count. The chain has TRBV4-2 and TRBJ2-3, with TRBD2 matching over 12 bases. V shed 0 bases, J shed 8 bases, and the junction held 9 bases outside the gene matches. The CDR3 has 17 residues. Germline CDR1 is LGHNA and CDR2 is YNFKEQ. CDR3 residues: CASSQDPLAGGPGTQYF. In nucleotides, the CDR3 is TGTGCCAGCAGCCAAGATCCCCTAGCGGGAGGGCCAGGTACGCAGTATTTT.

The rearrangement uses TRBV11-2 and TRBJ2-1, with 11 positions matching TRBD1. The V gene's germline CDR1 is SGHAT and CDR2 FQNNGV. The trim removed 3 bases at V and 6 bases at J, leaving 4 bases unmatched. The CDR3 sequence is 15 residues long. CDR3 in amino acids: CASSFGQGAGNEQFF. CDR3 DNA: TGTGCCAGCAGCTTTGGACAGGGGGCGGGCAATGAGCAGTTCTTC.

The chain uses TRBV7-9 and TRBJ1-5, with TRBD1 matching 8 bases. Trimming removed 7 bases from V and 0 bases from J; junction bases left unmatched: 11. Germline V gene lookup returns CDR1 SEHNR and CDR2 FQNEAQ (reference sequence). The CDR3 covers 17 residues. The CDR3 nucleotides read TGTGCCAGCACCAAGGACAGGGCGCCAAATAGCAATCAGCCCCAGCATTTT. Its protein is CASTKDRAPNSNQPQHF.

V and J are TRBV5-5 and TRBJ1-2; D perhaps matches TRBD1 (6 bases). Germline V gene sequence: CDR1 SGHKS, CDR2 YYEKEE (reference sequence). The V end was cut by 0 bases, the J end by 0 bases, with 15 bases between. The CDR3 sequence is 17 residues long. CDR3 loop: CASSLVTGTRANYGYTF. CDR3 nucleotide sequence: TGTGCCAGCAGCTTGGTAACAGGGACAAGGGCTAACTATGGCTACACCTTC.

The chain joins TRBV10-3 to TRBJ2-2; the match to TRBD1 covers 8 bases. The V and J ends lost 9 bases and 2 bases, in that order; junction bases with no gene match: 5. This CDR3 comprises 14 residues. Per germline, CDR1 ENHRY and CDR2 SYGVKD. Written as DNA, the CDR3 is TGTGCCATAACTCAGGGGGCAAACACCGGGGAGCTGTTTTTT. Protein sequence: CAITQGANTGELFF.

The V call is TRBV19, the J call TRBJ2-3; TRBD2 is a possible D gene (5 bases). Germline values: CDR1 LNHDA, CDR2 SQIVND (reference sequence). The length of the CDR3 is 13 residues. Trimming shortened V by 2 bases and J by 4 bases, and 7 bases separated the two germline ends. CDR3 amino acids: CASSIPGADTQYF. In nucleotides, the CDR3 is TGTGCCAGTAGTATACCCGGGGCAGATACGCAGTATTTT. Based on the CDR3 plus reference TRBV19 and TRBJ2-3, the full variable domain is DGGITQSPKYLFRKEGQNVTLSCEQNLNHDAMYWYRQDPGQGLRLIYYSQIVNDFQKGDIAEGYSVSREKKESFPLTVTSAQKNPTAFYLCASSIPGADTQYFGPGTRLTVL.

V is TRBV5-3 and J is TRBJ1-3; D is unresolved. TRBV5-3 is an ORF for which the function is uncertain. V was cut by 1 base and J by 2 bases, with 10 bases left in between. The CDR3 covers 15 residues. CDR3 sequence: CARSLLRRTGNTIYF. As DNA, the CDR3 is TGTGCCAGAAGCTTGTTAAGGAGAACTGGAAACACCATATATTTT.

V and J are TRBV18 and TRBJ1-3; 7 nucleotides align to TRBD1. With 0 bases clipped from V and 1 base from J, the junction kept 9 bases outside the gene matches. The CDR3 loop spans 18 amino acids. The germline V gene has CDR1 KGHSH and CDR2 LQKENI. CDR3 in DNA: TGTGCCAGCTCACCACCGAACCCTGGGACAGCTTCTGGAAACACCATATATTTT. Translated, it gives CASSPPNPGTASGNTIYF.

This chain joins TRBV3-1 (or the pseudogene TRBV3-2) and TRBJ2-1; 11 nucleotides agree with TRBD2. Germline lookup yields CDR1 LGHDT and CDR2 YNNKEL (reference sequence). V was pared by 3 bases and J by 6 bases, with 10 bases of the junction left unmatched. This CDR3 has 17 residues. CDR3 residues: CASSQALSGGASNEQFF. Here the CDR3 DNA reads TGTGCCAGCAGCCAGGCCCTTAGCGGGGGGGCTAGCAATGAGCAGTTCTTC.

The CDR3 protein is CASSYSAGAGGNEQFF. The CDR3 region has the DNA TGTGCCAGCAGTTACTCGGCGGGGGCTGGGGGGAATGAGCAGTTCTTC. The chain is built from TRBV6-5 and TRBJ2-1, with D perhaps matching TRBD2 (7 bases). Germline lookup yields CDR1 MNHEY and CDR2 SVGAGI. V gave up 0 bases and J gave up 7 bases, with 16 bases separating them. The CDR3 length is 16 residues.

The chain combines TRBV11-2 with TRBJ2-6; 7 nucleotides match TRBD1. CDR3 length equals 17 residues. After removal of 3 bases from V and 2 bases from J, the junction contained 7 bases not matched to a gene. Germline V gives CDR1 SGHAT, CDR2 FQNNGV. CDR3: CASSFTGVETGANVLTF. The DNA for the CDR3 is TGTGCCAGCAGCTTCACAGGGGTCGAAACTGGGGCCAACGTCCTGACTTTC.